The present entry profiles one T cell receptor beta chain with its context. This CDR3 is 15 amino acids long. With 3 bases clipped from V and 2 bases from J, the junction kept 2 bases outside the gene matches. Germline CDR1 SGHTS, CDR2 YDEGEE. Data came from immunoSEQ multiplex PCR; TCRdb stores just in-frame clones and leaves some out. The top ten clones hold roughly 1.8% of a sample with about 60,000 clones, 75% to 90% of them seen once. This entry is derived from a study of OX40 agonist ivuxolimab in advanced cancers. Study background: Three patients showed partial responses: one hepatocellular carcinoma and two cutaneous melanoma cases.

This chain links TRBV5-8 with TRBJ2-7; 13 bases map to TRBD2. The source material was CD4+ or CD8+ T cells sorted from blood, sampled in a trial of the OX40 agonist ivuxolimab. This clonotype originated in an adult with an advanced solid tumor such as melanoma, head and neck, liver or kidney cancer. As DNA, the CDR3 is TGTGCCAGCAGCTCGGGACTAGCGGGAACCTACGAGCAGTACTTC. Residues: CASSSGLAGTYEQYF.